This T cell receptor (beta chain) was captured in a study of graft-versus-host responses after intestinal transplantation. For the study at large: Multivisceral, liver-intestinal, or isolated intestinal transplants were given to recipients. Recipients across the board were started on anti-thymocyte globulin induction, then kept on tacrolimus and steroids for roughly 3 years. Study-level findings and limits: The highest levels of circulating GvH clones went along with early declines in HvG clones after transplant. Graft-donor T cell macrochimerism coincided with high graft-versus-host to host-versus-graft clonal ratios in allografts.

The protocol was immunoSEQ multiplex PCR, while the TCRdb copy is restricted to in-frame clones and leaves out a portion. The sample carries tens of thousands of clones, about nine tenths recorded once. CDR3 length: 14 amino acids. Germline V gene sequence: CDR1 LNHNV, CDR2 YYDKDF (reference sequence). The V gene lost 1 base and the J gene lost 5 bases, with 11 bases spanning the gap. Concerning this clone itself: The antigen is unknown.

The specimen comprised unstimulated CD4+ T cells sorted from spleen or lymph node cells, sampled before intestinal transplant. The chain combines TRBV15 with TRBJ1-1; possible D gene TRBD1, 5 bases. The TCR was taken from a human donor who received an intestinal transplant. The CDR3: CATSRVGVGTEAFF. The CDR3 DNA reads as TGTGCCACCAGCAGAGTAGGGGTGGGGACTGAAGCTTTCTTT.